These 29 T cell receptor beta chains originate from one sample sequenced in a study of cytomegalovirus exposure and HLA in healthy donors. Primers: 60 Vbeta forward and 13 Jbeta reverse. Only in-frame clones appear in the TCRdb table, and some are missing; sequencing was by immunoSEQ multiplex PCR. The sample includes 120,000 to 150,000 clones, approximately 82% of them seen just once. What was sequenced was PBMCs. Receptors originate from a woman aged 40-49 years in good health and CMV-seronegative.

The V gene is TRBV28, the J gene TRBJ2-3; 7 bases map to TRBD2. Germline CDR1 MDHEN, CDR2 SYDVKM. The CDR3 is 16 residues long. V lost 4 bases and J lost 3; bases outside the gene matches: 10. The CDR3: CASSSLKSGKTDTQYF. The CDR3 DNA is TGTGCCAGCAGTTCCCTCAAAAGCGGGAAAACAGATACGCAGTATTTT.

J is TRBJ2-7 and V is TRBV28, with TRBD1 matching 8 bases. In germline, CDR1 is MDHEN, CDR2 SYDVKM. The trim removed 3 bases at V and 7 bases at J, leaving 14 bases unmatched. CDR3 size: 16 residues. The CDR3 region has the DNA TGTGCCAGCAGTTTCCCTAGGACAGGGATACCGGGGGAGCAGTACTTC. Its protein is CASSFPRTGIPGEQYF.

The genes are TRBV7-9 and TRBJ2-1; a possible D gene is TRBD2 (6 bases). CDR1 is SEHNR, CDR2 FQNEAQ, per germline (reference sequence). The CDR3 has 13 residues. The germline V and J ends were trimmed by 5 bases and 6 bases, with 11 bases remaining between them. CDR3 coding DNA: TGTGCCAGCAGCAAGACTAGGGGCAATGAGCAGTTCTTC. Protein sequence: CASSKTRGNEQFF.

Turning to this clone: Within the sample, other DNA sequences also encode this same CDR3. V gene TRBV10-3 combines with J gene TRBJ2-7, with 13 nucleotides matching TRBD2. CDR1 ENHRY and CDR2 SYGVKD come from the germline V gene. This CDR3 contains 14 residues. J lost 1 base, V lost 6 bases, and 0 bases had no gene match. CDR3 nucleotide sequence: TGTGCCATCAGGGGACTAGCGGGGTCCTACGAGCAGTACTTC. This encodes CAIRGLAGSYEQYF.

The genes are TRBV7-9 and TRBJ2-7; 7 positions match TRBD1. Germline lookup yields CDR1 SEHNR and CDR2 FQNEAQ (reference sequence). V lost 5 bases and J lost 0; bases outside the gene matches: 10. The CDR3 sequence is 16 residues long. The CDR3 DNA follows: TGTGCCAGCAGCCCCCTGGACAGGCTCATCTCCTACGAGCAGTACTTC. This codes for CASSPLDRLISYEQYF.

The V gene is TRBV30, the J gene TRBJ2-7, with a weak D call TRBD1 (6 bases). Trimming left V 4 bases short and J 6 bases short, with 13 bases between. The CDR3 length is 12 residues. CDR1 and CDR2 (germline): GTSNPN, SVGIG (reference sequence). As DNA, the CDR3 is TGTGCCTGGAAACTTGAGGGGGTCGAGCAGTACTTC. It codes for CAWKLEGVEQYF.

The chain is built from TRBV28 and TRBJ2-1; 10 nucleotides agree with TRBD2. With V trimmed by 5 bases and J by 0 bases, 4 bases remained unmatched. CDR1 is MDHEN, CDR2 SYDVKM, per germline. The CDR3 extends over 16 amino acids. The CDR3 DNA reads TGTGCCAGCAGTAAGGCTAGCGGGGGCTCCTACAATGAGCAGTTCTTC. It translates to CASSKASGGSYNEQFF.

The chain is built from TRBV29-1 and TRBJ2-1; D is undetermined. The CDR3 is 13 amino acids. Per germline, CDR1 SQVTM and CDR2 ANQGSEA. V was shortened by 7 bases and J by 0 bases, with 10 bases between the two germline ends. The CDR3 region has the DNA TGCAGCGGTGGTGGTAGCTCCTACAATGAGCAGTTCTTC. It codes for CSGGGSSYNEQFF.

The J gene is TRBJ2-7, the V gene TRBV7-9, with TRBD1 identical over 8 bases. The CDR3 is 16 residues long. V trimming: 4 bases; J trimming: 4 bases; junction bases outside the gene matches: 12. Germline CDR1 reads SEHNR; CDR2 reads FQNEAQ (reference sequence). In DNA form, the CDR3 reads TGTGCCAGCAGCTACGAGCCCGGGACAGGAAAGTACGAGCAGTACTTC. This sequence encodes CASSYEPGTGKYEQYF.

The V call is TRBV18, the J call TRBJ2-5; 14 nucleotides align to TRBD2. With 3 bases clipped from V and 2 bases from J, the junction kept 11 bases outside the gene matches. Germline-derived CDR1 and CDR2 are KGHSH and LQKENI. The CDR3 spans 19 residues. For the CDR3, the DNA is TGTGCCAGCTCACCGCCTAGACTAGCGGGAGGGCCGTCGCAAGAGACCCAGTACTTC. It is translated as CASSPPRLAGGPSQETQYF.

The chain recombines TRBV5-6 with TRBJ2-7; 7 bases are shared with TRBD2. V lost 6 bases, J lost 0 bases, and 0 bases stayed unmatched. The V gene's germline CDR1 is SGHDT and CDR2 YYEEEE. This CDR3 has 12 amino acids. The CDR3 DNA sequence: TGTGCCAGCACTAGCGGCTCCTACGAGCAGTACTTC. Residues: CASTSGSYEQYF.

This sequence joins TRBV27 and TRBJ1-4; TRBD1 might be the D (5 bases). This CDR3 is built from 15 residues. The ends were cut back, 5 bases at V and 4 bases at J, with 14 bases in the middle. Germline CDR1 is MNHEY and CDR2 is SMNVEV (reference sequence). In DNA form, the CDR3 reads TGTGCCAGCAGTGACCCCCGGACACATAATGAAAAACTGTTTTTT. This codes for CASSDPRTHNEKLFF.

The rearrangement uses TRBV5-1 and TRBJ2-2, with D tentatively TRBD2 (6 bases). Germline values: CDR1 SGHRS, CDR2 YFSETQ. CDR3 length: 16 amino acids. V dropped 0 bases and J dropped 2 bases, with 11 bases sitting between them. CDR3 coding DNA: TGCGCCAGCAGCTTGGCCGTAGCGGACAACACCGGGGAGCTGTTTTTT. Its translation is CASSLAVADNTGELFF.

The rearrangement joins TRBV6-5 to TRBJ2-7; a possible D gene is TRBD1 (5 bases). Per the germline V gene, CDR1 is MNHEY and CDR2 is SVGAGI. Trimming stripped 5 bases from V and 0 bases from J, with 11 bases between. The CDR3 is 14 residues long. Here the CDR3 DNA reads TGTGCCAGCAGTCCACACGACAGCTCCTACGAGCAGTACTTC. It codes for CASSPHDSSYEQYF.

This clone appeared a single time. This chain links TRBV7-3 with TRBJ2-1, with 11 positions matching TRBD2. Germline CDR1 and CDR2: SGHTA and FQGTGA. V trimming: 1 base; J trimming: 9 bases; junction bases outside the gene matches: 8. The CDR3 is 16 amino acids. CDR3 residues: CASSLSTSGRGGEQFF. The CDR3 DNA reads TGTGCCAGCAGCTTAAGCACTAGCGGGAGAGGGGGTGAGCAGTTCTTC.

The J gene is TRBJ2-6, the V gene TRBV19; D is ambiguous. The CDR3 has 14 amino acids. V shed 5 bases and J shed 4 bases, with 9 bases lying between them. Germline loops: CDR1 LNHDA, CDR2 SQIVND (reference sequence). The CDR3 nucleotides are TGTGCCAGTAGTGAAGGAGCGGGGGCCAACGTCCTGACTTTC. Translating it yields CASSEGAGANVLTF. Filled out from reference TRBV19 and TRBJ2-6, the complete variable domain reads DGGITQSPKYLFRKEGQNVTLSCEQNLNHDAMYWYRQDPGQGLRLIYYSQIVNDFQKGDIAEGYSVSREKKESFPLTVTSAQKNPTAFYLCASSEGAGANVLTFGAGSRLTVL.

This chain connects TRBV7-8 to TRBJ2-7, with 16 bases that match TRBD2. V dropped 4 bases and J dropped 2; count of bases not matched to a gene: 14. The CDR3 is 20 amino acids. The germline CDR1 and CDR2 sequences are SGHVS and FQNEAQ. The chain's CDR3 is CASSSQRGLAGGLRTYEQYF. The CDR3 DNA follows: TGTGCCAGCAGCTCACAACGGGGACTAGCGGGAGGGCTTCGAACCTACGAGCAGTACTTC.

This clone showed up just a few times. Additional DNA sequences in this sample encode the identical CDR3. The genes are TRBV11-3 and TRBJ2-3; D not resolved. The V gene lost 4 bases and the J gene lost 2 bases, with 4 bases spanning the gap. The V gene's germline CDR1 is SGHNT and CDR2 YENEEA. This CDR3 is 12 amino acids long. CDR3: CASSSLTDTQYF. In DNA, the CDR3 is TGTGCCAGCAGCTCCCTCACAGATACGCAGTATTTT.

The chain couples TRBV9 to TRBJ1-5, with D tentatively TRBD1 (5 bases). This CDR3 has 15 amino acids. V dropped 2 bases and J dropped 5 bases, with 14 bases sitting between them. CDR1 SGDLS and CDR2 YYNGEE come from the germline V gene. This CDR3 reads CASSVGTVADQPQHF. In DNA, the CDR3 is TGTGCCAGCAGCGTCGGGACCGTAGCGGATCAGCCCCAGCATTTT.

This chain links TRBV19 with TRBJ2-3; 14 bases align to TRBD2. The J segment lost 8 bases and the V segment lost 5 bases, leaving 9 bases of the junction unmatched. Germline V gives CDR1 LNHDA, CDR2 SQIVND (reference sequence). The CDR3 spans 16 residues. This CDR3 reads CASSSPPGLAGATQYF. As DNA, the CDR3 is TGTGCCAGTAGTTCGCCGCCGGGACTAGCGGGAGCTACGCAGTATTTT.

The V gene is TRBV7-8, the J gene TRBJ2-5; 7 bases are a match to TRBD1. Germline trimming cut 5 bases from V and 3 bases from J; bases unmatched to any gene: 9. The CDR3 extends over 15 amino acids. In germline, CDR1 is SGHVS, CDR2 FQNEAQ. The DNA of the CDR3 is TGTGCCAGCAGCCGGGACAGCTTCGGGGAAGAGACCCAGTACTTC. It yields the protein CASSRDSFGEETQYF.

This clone was counted between two and nine times. The V and J genes are TRBV19 and TRBJ1-3; TRBD1 might be the D (6 bases). Germline CDR1 reads LNHDA; CDR2 reads SQIVND (reference sequence). The germline V and J ends were trimmed by 5 bases and 0 bases, with 11 bases remaining between them. This CDR3 is 15 amino acids long. Here the CDR3 DNA reads TGTGCCAGTAGTCCACAGGGAGCCTCTGGAAACACCATATATTTT. It codes for CASSPQGASGNTIYF.

Only a few counts were recorded for this clone. The chain joins TRBV4-3 to TRBJ2-1; a possible D gene is TRBD1 (6 bases). The germline V gene has CDR1 LGHNA and CDR2 YSLEER. This CDR3 is built from 15 residues. Trimming removed 3 bases from V and 6 bases from J, with 15 bases in between. CDR3 DNA sequence: TGCGCCAGCAGCCACCTATTGACAGGCGGCAATGAGCAGTTCTTC. Protein: CASSHLLTGGNEQFF.

The genes are TRBV10-3 and TRBJ2-7; tentative D call: TRBD1 (6 bases). Germline V CDR1 and CDR2: ENHRY, SYGVKD. CDR3 length: 13 residues. V was trimmed by 2 bases and J by 3 bases, leaving 8 bases between them. CDR3 sequence: CAISERDNYEQYF. As DNA, the CDR3 is TGTGCCATCAGTGAGCGGGACAACTACGAGCAGTACTTC.

The chain is built from TRBV9 and TRBJ1-5, with D uncertain. CDR3 length equals 16 residues. Trimming took 2 bases from V and 7 from J, leaving 19 bases between them. CDR1 is SGDLS and CDR2 is YYNGEE in the germline V gene. As DNA, the CDR3 is TGTGCCAGCAGCGTTGGGTCAGGAGGATCTAAGCAGCCCCAGCATTTT. Translated, it gives CASSVGSGGSKQPQHF. The full variable domain, completed using reference TRBV9 and TRBJ1-5, is DSGVTQTPKHLITATGQRVTLRCSPRSGDLSVYWYQQSLDQGLQFLIQYYNGEERAKGNILERFSAQQFPDLHSELNLSSLELGDSALYFCASSVGSGGSKQPQHFGDGTRLSIL.

The rearrangement links TRBV28 to TRBJ2-5, with 7 bases aligning to TRBD2. The J call may be faulty, since TRBJ2-7 better matches the DNA end. Germline CDR1 and CDR2: MDHEN and SYDVKM. This CDR3 contains 16 residues. CDR3 nucleotide sequence: TGTGCCAGCAGTCCCATTCATTGGCGGGGGATCTACGAGCAGTACTTC. Its translation is CASSPIHWRGIYEQYF.

About this clone itself: The junction does not match germline at one end; this may be a read error. The V gene is TRBV4-2, the J gene TRBJ2-7, with 7 bases matching TRBD2. This CDR3 region has 15 residues. Germline values: CDR1 LGHNA, CDR2 YNFKEQ. CDR3 coding DNA: TGTGCCAGCAGCCAAGAATCGGGACTAACATACGCGCAGTACTTC. Translation gives CASSQESGLTYAQYF.

The CDR3 sequence is CAIRGQYNSPLHF. As DNA, the CDR3 is TGTGCCATCAGGGGACAGTACAATTCACCCCTCCACTTT. The rearrangement links TRBV6-6 to TRBJ1-6, with TRBD1 matching 7 bases. The CDR3 totals 13 residues. Trimming took 10 bases from V and 7 from J; bases not matched to a gene: 7. CDR1 is MNHNY and CDR2 is SVGAGI in the germline V gene (reference sequence).

Worth noting for this clone: This sample includes further DNA sequences coding for the same CDR3. The chain is built from TRBV5-6 and TRBJ2-7; D is uncertain. The CDR3 is made up of 12 amino acids. The germline V and J ends were trimmed by 1 base and 3 bases, with 5 bases remaining between them. Germline V lookup: CDR1 SGHDT, CDR2 YYEEEE. The CDR3 is CASSLSLYEQYF. In DNA form, the CDR3 reads TGTGCCAGCAGCTTGTCCCTCTACGAGCAGTACTTC.